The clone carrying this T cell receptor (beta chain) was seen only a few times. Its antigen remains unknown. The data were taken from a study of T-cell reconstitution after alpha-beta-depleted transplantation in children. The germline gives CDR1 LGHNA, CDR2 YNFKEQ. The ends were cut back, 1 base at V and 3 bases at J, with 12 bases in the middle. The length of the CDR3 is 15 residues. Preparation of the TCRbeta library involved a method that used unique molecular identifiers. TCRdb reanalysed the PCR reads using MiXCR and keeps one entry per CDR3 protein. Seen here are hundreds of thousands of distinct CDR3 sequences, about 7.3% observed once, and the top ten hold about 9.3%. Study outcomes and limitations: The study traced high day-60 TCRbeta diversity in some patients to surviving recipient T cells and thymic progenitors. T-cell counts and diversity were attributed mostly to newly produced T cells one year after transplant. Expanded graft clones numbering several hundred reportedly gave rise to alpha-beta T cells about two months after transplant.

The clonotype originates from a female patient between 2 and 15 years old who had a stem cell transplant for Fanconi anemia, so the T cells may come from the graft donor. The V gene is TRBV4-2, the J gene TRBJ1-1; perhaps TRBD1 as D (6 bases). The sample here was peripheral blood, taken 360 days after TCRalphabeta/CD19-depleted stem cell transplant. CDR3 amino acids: CASSQAITGYTEAFF. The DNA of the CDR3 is TGTGCCAGCAGCCAAGCCATTACAGGGTACACTGAAGCTTTCTTT.